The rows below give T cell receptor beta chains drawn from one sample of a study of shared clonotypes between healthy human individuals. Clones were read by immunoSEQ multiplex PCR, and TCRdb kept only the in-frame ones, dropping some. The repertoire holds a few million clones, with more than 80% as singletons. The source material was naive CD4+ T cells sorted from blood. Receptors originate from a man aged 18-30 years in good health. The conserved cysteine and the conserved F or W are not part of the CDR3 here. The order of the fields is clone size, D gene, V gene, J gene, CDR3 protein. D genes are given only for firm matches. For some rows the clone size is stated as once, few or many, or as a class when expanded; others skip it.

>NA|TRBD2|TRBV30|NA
AWSATRPGGRGSEQY
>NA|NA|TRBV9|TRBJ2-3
ASSVGLAQATDTQY
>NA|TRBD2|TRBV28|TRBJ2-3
ASRGTSGGADTQY
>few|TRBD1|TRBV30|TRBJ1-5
AWSHGDRSNQPQH
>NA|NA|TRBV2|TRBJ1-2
ASGVGGYT
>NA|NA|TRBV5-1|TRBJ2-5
ASSLVGASSFQETQY
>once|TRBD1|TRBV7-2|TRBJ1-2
ASSSWTGDYGYT
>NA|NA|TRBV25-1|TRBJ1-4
ASSERQYNEKLF
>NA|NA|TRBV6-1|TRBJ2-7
ASSESGTPYEQY
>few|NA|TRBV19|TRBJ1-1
ASIPGDTEAF
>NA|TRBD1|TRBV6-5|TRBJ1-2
ASSGQGLNGYT
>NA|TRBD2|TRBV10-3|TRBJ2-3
AISFSGGGTDTQY
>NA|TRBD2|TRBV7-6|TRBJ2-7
ASSPSGAYEQY
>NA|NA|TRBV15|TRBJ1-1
ATSRGGSGETEAF
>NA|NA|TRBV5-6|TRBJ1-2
ASSLSPGGYGYT
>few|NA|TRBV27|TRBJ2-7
ASRGPTYEQY
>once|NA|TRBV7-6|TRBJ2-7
ASSSHRDRAFYEQY
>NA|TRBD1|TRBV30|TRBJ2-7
AWSPSGTGVGQY
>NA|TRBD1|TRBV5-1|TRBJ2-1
ASSFTGQGVNEQF
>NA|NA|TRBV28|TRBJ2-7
ASSYGRPYEQY
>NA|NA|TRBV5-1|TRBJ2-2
ASSFTTSWGTGELF
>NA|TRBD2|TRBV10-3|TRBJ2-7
AISGGGEQY
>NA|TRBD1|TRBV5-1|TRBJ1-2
ASSFTDRDYGYT
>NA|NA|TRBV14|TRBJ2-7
ASSQGVSYEQY
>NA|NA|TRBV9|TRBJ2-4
ASSVDVGAGNIQY
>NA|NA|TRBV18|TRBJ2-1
ASSLQMEGGEQF
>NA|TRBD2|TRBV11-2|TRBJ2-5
ASSRGLAGGEETQY
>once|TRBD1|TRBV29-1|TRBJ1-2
STREGTGYT
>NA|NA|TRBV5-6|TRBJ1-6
ASTRRQISNSPLH
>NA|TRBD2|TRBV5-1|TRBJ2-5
ASSLASGRAGETQY
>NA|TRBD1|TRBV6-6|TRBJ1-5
ASRTDGTDNQPQH
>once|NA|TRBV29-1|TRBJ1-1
SVVGVTEAF
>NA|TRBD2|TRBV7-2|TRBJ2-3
ASSLLAGASDTQY
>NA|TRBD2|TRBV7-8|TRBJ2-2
ASSLDSLAGGPGTGELF
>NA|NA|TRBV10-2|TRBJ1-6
ASSTGTSGSSYNSPLH
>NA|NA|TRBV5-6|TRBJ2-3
ASSLVTGTDTQY
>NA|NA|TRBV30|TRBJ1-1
AWSGRQDSEAF
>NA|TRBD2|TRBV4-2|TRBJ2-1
ASSQTTSGGAYNEQF
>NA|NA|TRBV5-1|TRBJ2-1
ASSLGGVSYNEQF
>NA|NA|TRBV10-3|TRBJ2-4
AISEQRADLAKNIQY
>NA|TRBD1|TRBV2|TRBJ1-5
ASTPEEGARGNQPQH
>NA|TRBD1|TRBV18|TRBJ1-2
ASSPPWTGGMGYT
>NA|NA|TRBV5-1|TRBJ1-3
ASSLSLNPLSSGNTIY
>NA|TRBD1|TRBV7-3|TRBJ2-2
ASSSPGLSTGVTGELF
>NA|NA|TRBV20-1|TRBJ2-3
SARRAGTQY
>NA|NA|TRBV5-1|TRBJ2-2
ASSLLAGSNMELF
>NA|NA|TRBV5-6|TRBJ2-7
ASSLADLSSYEQY
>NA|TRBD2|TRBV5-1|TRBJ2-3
ASSSALAASTDTQY
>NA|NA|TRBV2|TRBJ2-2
ASKGERGDTGELF
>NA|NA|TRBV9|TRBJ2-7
ASSVGVGQSYEQY
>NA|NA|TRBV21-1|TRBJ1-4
ASSKNQGSTNEKLF
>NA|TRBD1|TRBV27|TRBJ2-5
ASSPTDRVWQETQY
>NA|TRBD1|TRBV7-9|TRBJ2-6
ASSRTGQVGANVLT